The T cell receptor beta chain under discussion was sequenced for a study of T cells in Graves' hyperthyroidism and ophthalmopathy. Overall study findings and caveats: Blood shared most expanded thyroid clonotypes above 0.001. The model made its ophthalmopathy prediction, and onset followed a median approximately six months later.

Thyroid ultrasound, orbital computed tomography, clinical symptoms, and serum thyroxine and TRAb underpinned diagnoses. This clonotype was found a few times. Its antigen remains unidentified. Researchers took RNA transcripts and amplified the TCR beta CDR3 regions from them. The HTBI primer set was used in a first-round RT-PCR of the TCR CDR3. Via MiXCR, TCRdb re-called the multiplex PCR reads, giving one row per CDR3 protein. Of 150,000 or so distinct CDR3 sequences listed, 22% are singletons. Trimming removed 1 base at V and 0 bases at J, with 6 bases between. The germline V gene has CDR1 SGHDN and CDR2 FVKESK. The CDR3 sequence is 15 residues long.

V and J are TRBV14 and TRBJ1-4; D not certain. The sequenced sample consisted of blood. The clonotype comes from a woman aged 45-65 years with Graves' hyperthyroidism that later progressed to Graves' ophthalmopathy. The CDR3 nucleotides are TGTGCCAGCAGCCAAGGCTCTGCAACTAATGAAAAACTGTTTTTT. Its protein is CASSQGSATNEKLFF.